These 17 T cell receptor beta chains came from one sample sequenced in a study of CD8+CD57+ T cells in acquired aplastic anemia. All patients picked for sequencing had shown, by flow cytometry, an expansion of CD8+CD57+ cells. CDR3 and TCR beta VDJ profiling relied on a genomic DNA template. TCRdb used MiXCR to reprocess the reads, holding one entry per CDR3 protein. Of approximately 470,000 distinct CDR3 sequences listed, around 33% were seen once; the top ten hold about 0.8%. Sequencing input: sorted CD4+, CD8+, or CD8+CD57+ T cells (not recorded which) from PBMCs. Source of these receptors: a human donor with aplastic anemia.

V is TRBV29-1 and J is TRBJ1-2; D not resolved. V lost 8 bases and J lost 3, with 16 bases in between. This CDR3 is 13 amino acids long. Germline-derived CDR1 and CDR2 are SQVTM and ANQGSEA. The CDR3 bases are TGCAGCTTGGTAGGTCCGGCGGACTATGGCTACACCTTC. This translates into CSLVGPADYGYTF.

The CDR3 loop is CASSVEGGIGSPLHF. The CDR3 DNA reads as TGTGCCAGCAGCGTAGAAGGAGGGATCGGTTCACCCCTCCACTTT. This chain links TRBV9 with TRBJ1-6; D is unclear. CDR1 and CDR2 (germline): SGDLS, YYNGEE. V lost 0 bases to trimming and J lost 9 bases, with 13 bases between them. The CDR3 loop spans 15 amino acids.

This clonotype came up many times. The chain couples TRBV7-2 to TRBJ1-1; 7 bases fit TRBD1. Trimming removed 1 base from V and 0 bases from J; junction bases left unmatched: 5. Germline V CDR1 and CDR2: SGHTA, FQGNSA. The CDR3 consists of 16 residues. The DNA of the CDR3 is TGTGCCAGCAGCTTAGACAGGGGAAGGGTGAACACTGAAGCTTTCTTT. It encodes CASSLDRGRVNTEAFF.

The rearrangement links TRBV11-3 to TRBJ2-7; TRBD1 agrees at 8 bases. This CDR3 region has 14 residues. V shed 5 bases, J shed 5 bases, and the junction held 8 bases outside the gene matches. Germline-derived CDR1 and CDR2 are SGHNT and YENEEA. CDR3 loop: CASSPGTGGDEQYF. For the CDR3, the DNA is TGTGCCAGCAGCCCGGGGACAGGCGGCGACGAGCAGTACTTC.

This clonotype was found once. A much larger clone is a single base away; this may be a read error. The chain carries TRBV19 and TRBJ1-1; 9 nucleotides align to TRBD1. This CDR3 has 15 residues. The germline V gene has CDR1 LNHDA and CDR2 SQIVND (reference sequence). The ends lost 7 bases at V and 4 bases at J; junction bases unmatched: 10. Here the CDR3 reads CASTPGTGKSTEAFF. CDR3 DNA: TGTGCCAGTACCCCCGGGACAGGGAAATCCACTGAAGCTTTCTTT.

The chain couples TRBV29-1 to TRBJ1-3; D not resolved. Germline CDR1 SQVTM, CDR2 ANQGSEA. The CDR3 runs to 13 residues. In DNA, the CDR3 is TGCGCCGCCGGCCGGAGCTCTGGAAACACCATATATTTT. Translation gives CAAGRSSGNTIYF.

The rearrangement uses TRBV9 and TRBJ1-3, with unresolved D. V shed 3 bases and J shed 0 bases, with 10 bases lying between them. The germline V gene encodes CDR1 SGDLS and CDR2 YYNGEE. The CDR3 sequence is 15 residues long. CDR3 amino acids: CASSALSSSGNTIYF. CDR3 bases: TGTGCCAGCAGCGCCTTGTCGAGCTCTGGAAACACCATATATTTT.

The chain uses TRBV10-3 and TRBJ1-1; D is unresolved. CDR1 and CDR2 from the germline V gene are ENHRY and SYGVKD. The length of the CDR3 is 13 residues. V lost 6 bases, J lost 1 base, and 9 bases lay in between. CDR3: CAISERGNTEAFF. The CDR3 DNA sequence: TGTGCCATCAGCGAACGGGGGAACACTGAAGCTTTCTTT.

This sequence joins TRBV20-1 and TRBJ2-7; 9 nucleotides agree with TRBD2. Germline V gene sequence: CDR1 DFQATT, CDR2 SNEGSKA (reference sequence). The ends lost 1 base at V and 6 bases at J; junction bases unmatched: 16. The length of the CDR3 is 17 residues. The DNA of the CDR3 is TGCAGTGCTAGAGCCCTAGTGAGCGCGGGGGGGCCCCGCGAGCAGTACTTC. This encodes CSARALVSAGGPREQYF.

Points on this clonotype: A clone one base away is much larger, so this may be a read error. The chain carries TRBV11-1 and TRBJ1-5, with D possibly matching TRBD1 (6 bases). CDR3 length: 14 residues. The V end was cut by 2 bases, the J end by 6 bases, with 11 bases between. Per the germline V gene, CDR1 is SGHAT and CDR2 is FQDESV (reference sequence). This CDR3 reads CASSLLQGPQPQHF. The CDR3 region has the DNA TGTGCCAGCAGCTTATTACAGGGTCCTCAGCCCCAGCATTTT.

This clonotype was seen repeatedly, ten times or more. The CDR3 nucleotides are TGTGCCAGCAGCCCCAGTCAGAGTTTACTCGAGCAGTACTTC. This codes for CASSPSQSLLEQYF. This sequence joins TRBV7-2 and TRBJ2-7; no clear D gene. The V gene lost 5 bases and the J gene lost 6 bases, with 17 bases spanning the gap. This CDR3 contains 14 residues. Germline V gene data show CDR1 as SGHTA and CDR2 as FQGNSA.

Comments on this clonotype: One end of the junction does not line up with germline, which may come from a read error. V usage is TRBV2 and J usage is TRBJ2-3, with 9 nucleotides matching TRBD2. This CDR3 spans 15 amino acids. Germline V gives CDR1 SNHLY, CDR2 FYNNEI. CDR3 protein: CAISESLAGTDTQYF. In nucleotides, the CDR3 is TGTGCCATCAGTGAGTCACTAGCGGGTACAGATACGCAGTATTTT. Full variable domain (remainder filled in from reference TRBV2 and TRBJ2-3): EPEVTQTPSHQVTQMGQEVILRCVPISNHLYFYWYRQILGQKVEFLVSFYNNEISEKSEIFDDQFSVERPDGSNFTLKIRSTKLEDSAMYFCAISESLAGTDTQYFGPGTRLTVL.

The V and J genes are TRBV10-2 and TRBJ2-3; the match to TRBD2 covers 11 bases. The CDR3 extends over 14 amino acids. V shed 8 bases and J 6 bases; nucleotides not matched to a gene: 7. CDR1 is WSHSY and CDR2 is SAAADI in the germline V gene. The DNA for the CDR3 is TGCGCCAGCCGATACCTAGCGGGAGGTGATACGCAGTATTTT. Its protein product is CASRYLAGGDTQYF.

This clonotype occurred many times. CDR3 coding DNA: TGTGCCACCAGCAGAGCGGGACAGGGGGCGCGCGGCTACACCTTC. This codes for CATSRAGQGARGYTF. The V call is TRBV15, the J call TRBJ1-2; 12 bases align to TRBD1. Germline V gives CDR1 LNHNV, CDR2 YYDKDF (reference sequence). There are 15 residues in the CDR3. V trimming: 1 base; J trimming: 8 bases; junction bases outside the gene matches: 5.

V usage is TRBV9 and J usage is TRBJ1-1; D might be TRBD1 (5 bases). Per germline, CDR1 SGDLS and CDR2 YYNGEE. This CDR3 contains 17 residues. Trimming shortened V by 0 bases and J by 1 base, and 16 bases separated the two germline ends. CDR3 coding DNA: TGTGCCAGCAGCGTAGGGGCTGGGGGGTTGGGGAACACTGAAGCTTTCTTT. Translated: CASSVGAGGLGNTEAFF.

This clonotype was seen at least ten times. CDR3 coding DNA: TGTGCCATCAGTGCCGGACAGGGGGACCAAGAGACCCAGTACTTC. Translating gives CAISAGQGDQETQYF. The chain is built from TRBV10-3 and TRBJ2-5, with TRBD1 matching 10 bases. Per germline, CDR1 ENHRY and CDR2 SYGVKD. CDR3 length: 15 amino acids. J lost 0 bases, V lost 4 bases, and 2 bases had no gene match.

Concerning this clonotype: Given the absence of the conserved phenylalanine or tryptophan at the CDR3 end, a read error is likely. The V gene is TRBV7-9, the J gene TRBJ2-7; perhaps TRBD2 as D (5 bases). This CDR3 contains 15 residues. Germline V CDR1 and CDR2: SEHNR, FQNEAQ (reference sequence). V lost 2 bases and J lost 5, with 16 bases in between. The CDR3 reads CASSLYAIEGDEQYL. CDR3 DNA sequence: TGTGCCAGCAGCTTATATGCCATTGAGGGAGACGAGCAGTACCTC.